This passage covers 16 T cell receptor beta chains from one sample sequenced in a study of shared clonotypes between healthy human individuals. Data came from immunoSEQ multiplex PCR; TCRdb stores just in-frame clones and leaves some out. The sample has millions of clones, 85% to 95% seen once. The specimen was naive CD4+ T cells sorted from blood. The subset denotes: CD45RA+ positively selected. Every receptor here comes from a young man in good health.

The DNA of the CDR3 is TGTGCCAGCAGCGTATCGGACAGGGGTACTGAAGCTTTCTTT. It codes for CASSVSDRGTEAFF. The chain has TRBV9 and TRBJ1-1; 9 positions agree with TRBD1. Germline V gives CDR1 SGDLS, CDR2 YYNGEE. The V segment lost 1 base and the J segment 5 bases; nucleotides outside the gene matches: 3. The CDR3 has 14 amino acids.

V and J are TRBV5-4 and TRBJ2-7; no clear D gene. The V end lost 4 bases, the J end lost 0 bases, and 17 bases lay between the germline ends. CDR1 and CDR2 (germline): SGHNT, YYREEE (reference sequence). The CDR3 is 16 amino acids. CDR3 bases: TGTGCCAGCAGCCTGGACCTCTGGAAAAACTCCTACGAGCAGTACTTC. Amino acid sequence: CASSLDLWKNSYEQYF.

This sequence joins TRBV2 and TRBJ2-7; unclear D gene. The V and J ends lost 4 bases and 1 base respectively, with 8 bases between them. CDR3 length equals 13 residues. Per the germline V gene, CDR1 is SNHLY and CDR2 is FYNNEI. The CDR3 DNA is TGTGCCAGCAGTGTGGACGGTTCCTACGAGCAGTACTTC. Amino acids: CASSVDGSYEQYF.

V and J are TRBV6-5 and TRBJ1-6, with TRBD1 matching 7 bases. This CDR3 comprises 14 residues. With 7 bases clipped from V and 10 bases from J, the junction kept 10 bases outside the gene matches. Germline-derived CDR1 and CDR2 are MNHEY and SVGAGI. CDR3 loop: CASNKGTAGSPLHF. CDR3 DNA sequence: TGTGCCAGCAACAAAGGGACAGCAGGCTCACCCCTCCACTTT.

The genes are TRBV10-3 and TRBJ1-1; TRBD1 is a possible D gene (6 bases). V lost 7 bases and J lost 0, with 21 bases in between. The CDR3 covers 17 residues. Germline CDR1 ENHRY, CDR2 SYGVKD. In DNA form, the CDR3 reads TGTGCCATCATGGGCGACCCTTTCCAGGGGATGAACACTGAAGCTTTCTTT. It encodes CAIMGDPFQGMNTEAFF.

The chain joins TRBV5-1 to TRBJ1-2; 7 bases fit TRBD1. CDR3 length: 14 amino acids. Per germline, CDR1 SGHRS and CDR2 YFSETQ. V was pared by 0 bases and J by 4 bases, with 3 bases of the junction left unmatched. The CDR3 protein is CASSLVAGGYGYTF. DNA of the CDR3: TGCGCCAGCAGCTTGGTAGCAGGGGGCTATGGCTACACCTTC. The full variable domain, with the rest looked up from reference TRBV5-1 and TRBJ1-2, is KAGVTQTPRYLIKTRGQQVTLSCSPISGHRSVSWYQQTPGQGLQFLFEYFSETQRNKGNFPGRFSGRQFSNSRSEMNVSTLELGDSALYLCASSLVAGGYGYTFGSGTRLTVV.

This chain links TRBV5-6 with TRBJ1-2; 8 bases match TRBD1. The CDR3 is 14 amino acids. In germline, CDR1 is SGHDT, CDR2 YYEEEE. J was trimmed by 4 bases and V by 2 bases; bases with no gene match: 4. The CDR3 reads CASSFPGQAYGYTF. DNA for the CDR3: TGTGCCAGCAGCTTCCCGGGACAGGCCTATGGCTACACCTTC.

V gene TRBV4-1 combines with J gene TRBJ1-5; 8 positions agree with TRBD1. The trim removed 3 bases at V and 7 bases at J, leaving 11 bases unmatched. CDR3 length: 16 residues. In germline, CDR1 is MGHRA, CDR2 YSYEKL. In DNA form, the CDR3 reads TGCGCCAGCAGCCATGACTTGACAGGGGCGAAACAGCCCCAGCATTTT. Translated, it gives CASSHDLTGAKQPQHF.

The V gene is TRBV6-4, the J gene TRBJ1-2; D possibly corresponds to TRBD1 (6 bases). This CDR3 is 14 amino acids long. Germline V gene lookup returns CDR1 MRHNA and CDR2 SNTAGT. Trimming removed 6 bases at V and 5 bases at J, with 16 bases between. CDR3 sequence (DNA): TGTGCCAGCAGCGAGTTGCCGGGGGCTTATGGCTACACCTTC. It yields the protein CASSELPGAYGYTF.

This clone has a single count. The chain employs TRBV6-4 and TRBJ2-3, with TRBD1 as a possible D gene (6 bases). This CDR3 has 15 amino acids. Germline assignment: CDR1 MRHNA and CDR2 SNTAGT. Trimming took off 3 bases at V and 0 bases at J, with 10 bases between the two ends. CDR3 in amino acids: CASSEQGTSTDTQYF. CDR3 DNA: TGTGCCAGCAGTGAACAGGGTACTAGCACAGATACGCAGTATTTT.

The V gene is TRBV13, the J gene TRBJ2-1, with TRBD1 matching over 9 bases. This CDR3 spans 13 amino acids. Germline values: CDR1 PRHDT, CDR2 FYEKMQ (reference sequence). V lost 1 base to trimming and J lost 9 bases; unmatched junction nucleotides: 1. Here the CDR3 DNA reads TGTGCCAGCAGCTTAGACAGGGGGCTTGAGCAGTTCTTC. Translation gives CASSLDRGLEQFF.

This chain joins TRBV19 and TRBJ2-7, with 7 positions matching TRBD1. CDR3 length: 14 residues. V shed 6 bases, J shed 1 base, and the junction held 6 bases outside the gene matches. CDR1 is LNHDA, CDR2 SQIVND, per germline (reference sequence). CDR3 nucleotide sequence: TGTGCCAGTAGACTAGACAGGGCTTCCTACGAGCAGTACTTC. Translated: CASRLDRASYEQYF. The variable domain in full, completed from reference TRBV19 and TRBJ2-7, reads DGGITQSPKYLFRKEGQNVTLSCEQNLNHDAMYWYRQDPGQGLRLIYYSQIVNDFQKGDIAEGYSVSREKKESFPLTVTSAQKNPTAFYLCASRLDRASYEQYFGPGTRLTVT.

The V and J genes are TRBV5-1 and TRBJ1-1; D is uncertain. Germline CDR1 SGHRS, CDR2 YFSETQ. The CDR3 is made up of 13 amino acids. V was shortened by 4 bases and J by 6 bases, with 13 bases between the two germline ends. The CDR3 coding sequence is TGCGCCAGCAGCCCCCACAGTCGGGCTGAAGCTTTCTTT. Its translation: CASSPHSRAEAFF. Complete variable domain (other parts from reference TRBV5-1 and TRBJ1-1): KAGVTQTPRYLIKTRGQQVTLSCSPISGHRSVSWYQQTPGQGLQFLFEYFSETQRNKGNFPGRFSGRQFSNSRSEMNVSTLELGDSALYLCASSPHSRAEAFFGQGTRLTVV.

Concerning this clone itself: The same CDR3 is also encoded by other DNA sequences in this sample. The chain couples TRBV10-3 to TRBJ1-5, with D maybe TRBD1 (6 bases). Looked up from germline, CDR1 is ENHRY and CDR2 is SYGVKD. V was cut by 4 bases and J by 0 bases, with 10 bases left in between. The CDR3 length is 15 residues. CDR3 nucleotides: TGTGCCATCAGTGGGGCAGGGGATAGCAATCAGCCCCAGCATTTT. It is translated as CAISGAGDSNQPQHF.

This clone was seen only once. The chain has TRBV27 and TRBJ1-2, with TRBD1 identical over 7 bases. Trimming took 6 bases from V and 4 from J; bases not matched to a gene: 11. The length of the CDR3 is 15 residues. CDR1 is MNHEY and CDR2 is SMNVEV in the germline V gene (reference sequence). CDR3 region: CASRLKTGLSYGYTF. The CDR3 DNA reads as TGTGCCAGCAGATTAAAGACAGGGCTATCCTATGGCTACACCTTC.

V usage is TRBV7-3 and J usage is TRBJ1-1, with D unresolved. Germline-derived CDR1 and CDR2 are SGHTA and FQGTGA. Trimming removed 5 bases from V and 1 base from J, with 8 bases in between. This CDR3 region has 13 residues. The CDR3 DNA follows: TGTGCCAGCAGCCCCCAACCGAACACTGAAGCTTTCTTT. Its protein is CASSPQPNTEAFF. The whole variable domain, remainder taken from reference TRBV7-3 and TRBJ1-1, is GAGVSQTPSNKVTEKGKYVELRCDPISGHTALYWYRQSLGQGPEFLIYFQGTGAADDSGLPNDRFFAVRPEGSVSTLKIQRTERGDSAVYLCASSPQPNTEAFFGQGTRLTVV.